This T cell receptor beta chain appears in the sequencing data of a study of shared clonotypes between healthy human individuals. Study-wide findings and caveats: Lower generation probabilities were found for non-shared clonotypes than for those shared by all four donors.

The donors, healthy adults who were HIV-negative, had experienced no recent acute infections or vaccinations. This was a deep-level run. Some clones are missing from TCRdb's copy, which holds only in-frame ones; the method was immunoSEQ multiplex PCR. Of 2 million to 3 million clones listed, over 85% are singletons. In the case of this clone: What it binds is not known. The sample has other DNA sequences that encode this CDR3 too.

The receptor's source is a young man in good health. Some clones in this sample may be carry-over from other donors' samples. Sequencing was performed on naive CD4+ T cells from PBMCs. The sample's subset: CD45RA+ positively selected.

This CDR3 is CASSWDREETQYF. The CDR3 nucleotides are TGCGCCAGCAGCTGGGACAGGGAGGAGACCCAGTACTTC. This chain uses TRBV5-1 with TRBJ2-5, with TRBD1 matching over 9 bases. CDR1 and CDR2 (germline): SGHRS, YFSETQ. Germline trimming cut 3 bases from V and 5 bases from J; bases unmatched to any gene: 2. This CDR3 has 13 amino acids.